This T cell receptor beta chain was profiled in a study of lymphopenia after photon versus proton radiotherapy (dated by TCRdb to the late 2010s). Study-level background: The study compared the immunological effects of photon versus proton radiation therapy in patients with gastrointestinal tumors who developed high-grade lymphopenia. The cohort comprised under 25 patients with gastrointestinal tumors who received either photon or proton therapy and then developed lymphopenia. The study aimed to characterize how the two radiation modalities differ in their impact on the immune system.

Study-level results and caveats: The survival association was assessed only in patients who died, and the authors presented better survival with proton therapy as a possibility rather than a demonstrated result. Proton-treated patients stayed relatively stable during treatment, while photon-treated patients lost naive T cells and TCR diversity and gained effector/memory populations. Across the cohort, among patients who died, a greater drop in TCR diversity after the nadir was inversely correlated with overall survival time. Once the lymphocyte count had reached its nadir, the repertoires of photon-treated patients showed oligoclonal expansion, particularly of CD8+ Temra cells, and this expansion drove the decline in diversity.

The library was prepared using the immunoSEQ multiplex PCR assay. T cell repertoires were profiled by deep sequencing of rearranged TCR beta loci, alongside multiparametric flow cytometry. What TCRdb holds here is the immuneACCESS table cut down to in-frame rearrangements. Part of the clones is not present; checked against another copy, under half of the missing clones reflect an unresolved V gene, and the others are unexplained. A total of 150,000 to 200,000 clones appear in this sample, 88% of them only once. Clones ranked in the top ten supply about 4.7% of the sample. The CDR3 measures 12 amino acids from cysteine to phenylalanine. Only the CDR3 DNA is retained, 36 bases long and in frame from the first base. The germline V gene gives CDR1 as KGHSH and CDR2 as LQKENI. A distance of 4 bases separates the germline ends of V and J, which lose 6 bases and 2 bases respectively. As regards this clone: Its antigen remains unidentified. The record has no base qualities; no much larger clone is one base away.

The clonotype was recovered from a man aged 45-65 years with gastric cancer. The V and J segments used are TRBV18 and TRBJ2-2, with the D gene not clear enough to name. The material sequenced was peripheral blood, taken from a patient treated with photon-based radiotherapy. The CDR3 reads CASSANTGELFF. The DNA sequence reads TGTGCCAGCTCGGCAAACACCGGGGAGCTGTTTTTT.